This section outlines one TCR beta chain sequence together with its context. Its antigen remains unknown. This likely comes from a read error, as the CDR3 has no conserved phenylalanine or tryptophan at its end. Germline V gene sequence: CDR1 SGHTA, CDR2 FQGNSA. V lost 5 bases and J 2 bases, leaving 10 bases between the germline ends. The CDR3 runs to 13 residues. The data stem from a study of T cell repertoires in cytomegalovirus infection. One entry per CDR3 protein results from TCRdb running MiXCR on the reads. This table holds about 150,000 distinct CDR3 sequences, around 32% found once. Sample: CD8+ T cells from cultured PBMCs, taken from culture after CMV antigen stimulation. V usage is TRBV7-2 and J usage is TRBJ2-7; no reliable D call. This receptor was identified in a human donor in good health (CMV status not recorded). Some clones in this sample may be carry-over from other donors' samples. DNA for the CDR3: TGTGCCAGCAGCGACCGACTTACCTACGAGCAGTACATC. This encodes CASSDRLTYEQYI.